Sequencing of this TCR beta chain was carried out in a study of shared T cell receptors in the human thymus. This clone has only a few counts. Profiling relied on immunoSEQ multiplex PCR, and the TCRdb table lists in-frame clones only, not all of them. The data contain roughly 660,000 clones, roughly 88% of them singletons. The germline gives CDR1 SGHRS, CDR2 YFSETQ. The CDR3 consists of 15 residues. V was clipped by 4 bases and J by 2 bases, with 16 bases between them. Another study also made use of these data, one on human thymus T cells. That source notes: Obtained as resections during corrective heart surgery, the thymus tissue was then studied. Related reports documented highly overlapping thymic repertoires among unrelated individuals.

The TCR originated in a boy in the first two years of life with a congenital heart defect. Sequencing was carried out using thymocytes. The genes are TRBV5-1 and TRBJ2-7; a weak D match, TRBD2 (6 bases). CDR3 in amino acids: CASSPSGGPTYEQYF. Written as DNA, the CDR3 is TGCGCCAGCAGCCCGTCCGGGGGACCTACCTACGAGCAGTACTTC. The variable domain in full, completed from reference TRBV5-1 and TRBJ2-7, reads KAGVTQTPRYLIKTRGQQVTLSCSPISGHRSVSWYQQTPGQGLQFLFEYFSETQRNKGNFPGRFSGRQFSNSRSEMNVSTLELGDSALYLCASSPSGGPTYEQYFGPGTRLTVT.